The 30 T cell receptor beta chains presented below share a single source sample, sequenced in a study of cytomegalovirus exposure and HLA in healthy donors. 60 Vbeta and 13 Jbeta primers were used in PCR. Only in-frame clones appear in the TCRdb table, and some are missing; sequencing was by immunoSEQ multiplex PCR. This sample yields around 160,000 clones, of which 75% are seen a single time; about 7.7% belongs to the top ten. Sequencing input: PBMCs. The receptors originated from a woman aged 40 to 50 in good health and CMV-seropositive.

The CDR3: CASWAGGPNYNEQFF. CDR3 DNA: TGTGCCAGCTGGGCGGGAGGGCCGAATTACAATGAGCAGTTCTTC. The chain carries TRBV6-1 and TRBJ2-1, with 9 bases lining up with TRBD2. This CDR3 contains 15 residues. V lost 8 bases, J lost 4 bases, and 9 bases stayed unmatched. Germline V gene lookup returns CDR1 MNHNS and CDR2 SASEGT.

The chain uses TRBV15 and TRBJ2-1; TRBD2 matches at 7 bases. Germline values: CDR1 LNHNV, CDR2 YYDKDF (reference sequence). V shed 2 bases and J 5 bases; nucleotides not matched to a gene: 9. The CDR3 sequence is 16 residues long. The CDR3 is CATSRSQAGMDNEQFF. CDR3 nucleotide sequence: TGTGCCACCAGCAGAAGTCAAGCGGGAATGGACAATGAGCAGTTCTTC.

This clone has a handful of counts. The rearrangement joins TRBV19 to TRBJ2-3; 9 bases are a match to TRBD1. Per germline, CDR1 LNHDA and CDR2 SQIVND (reference sequence). The CDR3 is 15 residues long. The V and J ends lost 5 bases and 12 bases, in that order; junction bases with no gene match: 15. Here the CDR3 DNA reads TGTGCCAGTAGTCCAGTTTCTTCCCTGGACAGGGGACAGTATTTT. Protein: CASSPVSSLDRGQYF. Full variable domain (rest looked up from reference TRBV19 and TRBJ2-3): DGGITQSPKYLFRKEGQNVTLSCEQNLNHDAMYWYRQDPGQGLRLIYYSQIVNDFQKGDIAEGYSVSREKKESFPLTVTSAQKNPTAFYLCASSPVSSLDRGQYFGPGTRLTVL.

The chain joins TRBV6-1 to TRBJ1-2; weak D call: TRBD1 (5 bases). The CDR3 spans 13 residues. Germline V gene sequence: CDR1 MNHNS, CDR2 SASEGT. Trimming cost V 5 bases and J 4 bases, with 11 bases left between them. CDR3 residues: CASSHPQGYGYTF. CDR3 bases: TGTGCCAGCAGTCACCCTCAGGGCTATGGCTACACCTTC.

V usage is TRBV15 and J usage is TRBJ1-4; perhaps TRBD1 as D (6 bases). V lost 0 bases to trimming and J lost 0 bases, with 8 bases between them. CDR3 length: 16 amino acids. Germline-derived CDR1 and CDR2 are LNHNV and YYDKDF (reference sequence). The chain's CDR3 is CATSRDGGATNEKLFF. The CDR3, as DNA: TGTGCCACCAGCAGAGATGGGGGCGCAACTAATGAAAAACTGTTTTTT.

This chain connects TRBV11-2 to TRBJ1-4; D is uncertain. CDR1 is SGHAT, CDR2 FQNNGV, per germline. V dropped 4 bases and J dropped 1 base, with 7 bases sitting between them. The CDR3 sequence is 14 residues long. The CDR3, as DNA: TGTGCCAGCAGCTCGGGTCTAACTAATGAAAAACTGTTTTTT. It translates to CASSSGLTNEKLFF.

The rearrangement links TRBV7-9 to TRBJ1-5, with 7 bases lining up with TRBD1. Germline-derived CDR1 and CDR2 are SEHNR and FQNEAQ (reference sequence). The CDR3 is 16 amino acids. V lost 0 bases, J lost 6 bases, and 8 bases stayed unmatched. This chain's CDR3 is CASSLAGPRDSQPQHF. As DNA, the CDR3 is TGTGCCAGCAGCTTAGCGGGGCCCAGGGACAGTCAGCCCCAGCATTTT.

The genes are TRBV7-8 and TRBJ2-1; possible D gene TRBD1, 6 bases. Germline values: CDR1 SGHVS, CDR2 FQNEAQ. The V end lost 5 bases, the J end lost 3 bases, and 14 bases lay between the germline ends. The CDR3 covers 15 residues. The CDR3, as DNA: TGTGCCAGCAGCGTACAGACAGGTAACTACAATGAGCAGTTCTTC. It is translated as CASSVQTGNYNEQFF.

The gene calls are TRBV4-2 and TRBJ2-2; TRBD2 is a possible D gene (7 bases). The germline CDR1 and CDR2 sequences are LGHNA and YNFKEQ. Trimming took 1 base from V and 5 from J, leaving 20 bases between them. This CDR3 has 18 amino acids. In nucleotides, the CDR3 is TGTGCCAGCAGCCAAGCGCGGGGGCCCTCGGCCCCTACCGGGGAGCTGTTTTTT. As protein: CASSQARGPSAPTGELFF.

J is TRBJ1-1 and V is TRBV7-6; tentative D call: TRBD1 (5 bases). The CDR3 loop spans 13 amino acids. Germline V gives CDR1 SGHVS, CDR2 FNYEAQ. V lost 5 bases, J lost 1 base, and 8 bases lay in between. The CDR3 sequence: CASSQDTNTEAFF. In nucleotides, the CDR3 is TGTGCCAGCAGCCAGGACACGAACACTGAAGCTTTCTTT.

CDR3 bases: TGTGCCAGCAGTCAGTGGGCTGACAGGGGGCGAGGCTACACCTTC. It codes for CASSQWADRGRGYTF. V usage is TRBV2 and J usage is TRBJ1-2; 10 bases map to TRBD1. The germline V gene has CDR1 SNHLY and CDR2 FYNNEI. CDR3 length: 15 amino acids. V trimming: 5 bases; J trimming: 8 bases; junction bases outside the gene matches: 11.

This chain uses TRBV5-1 with TRBJ2-2; the D gene is possibly TRBD1 (6 bases). Germline values: CDR1 SGHRS, CDR2 YFSETQ. The CDR3 loop spans 21 amino acids. V was trimmed by 0 bases and J by 0 bases, leaving 24 bases between them. The CDR3 reads CASSLGLAGVAIPSNTGELFF. In nucleotides, the CDR3 is TGCGCCAGCAGCTTGGGACTCGCAGGGGTCGCCATTCCCTCGAACACCGGGGAGCTGTTTTTT.

The CDR3 DNA reads TGTGCCAGCAGTACTACTAGCGGTAACACCGGGGAGCTGTTTTTT. Its translation is CASSTTSGNTGELFF. This rearrangement joins TRBV6-5 to TRBJ2-2, with 8 bases aligning to TRBD2. V shed 5 bases, J shed 2 bases, and the junction held 4 bases outside the gene matches. From germline, CDR1 is MNHEY and CDR2 SVGAGI. This CDR3 has 15 amino acids.

The chain uses TRBV7-3 and TRBJ2-2; 10 positions agree with TRBD2. After removal of 5 bases from V and 7 bases from J, the junction contained 4 bases not matched to a gene. From germline, CDR1 is SGHTA and CDR2 FQGTGA. There are 14 residues in the CDR3. The chain's CDR3 is CASSGRTSGGELFF. In nucleotides, the CDR3 is TGTGCCAGCAGCGGAAGGACTAGCGGCGGGGAGCTGTTTTTT.

The genes are TRBV7-9 and TRBJ1-3, with D hard to call. The CDR3 loop spans 15 amino acids. Germline V CDR1 and CDR2: SEHNR, FQNEAQ (reference sequence). V lost 1 base and J lost 0, with 7 bases in between. CDR3 in amino acids: CASSLGDLSGNTIYF. CDR3 nucleotide sequence: TGTGCCAGCAGCTTAGGAGATCTCTCTGGAAACACCATATATTTT.

The rearrangement uses TRBV7-2 and TRBJ2-7; D gene unclear. The CDR3 has 14 residues. In germline, CDR1 is SGHTA, CDR2 FQGNSA. Deletions cut 1 base from V and 6 bases from J, with 13 bases between. This CDR3 is CASSLVAPIREQYF. CDR3 DNA sequence: TGTGCCAGCAGCTTAGTGGCCCCCATCCGCGAGCAGTACTTC.

This clone occurred a few times. The chain is built from TRBV6-5 and TRBJ2-1, with 9 bases fitting TRBD2. This CDR3 is built from 13 residues. Unmatched junction bases numbered 7, after V lost 6 bases and J lost 10 bases. Germline-derived CDR1 and CDR2 are MNHEY and SVGAGI. The CDR3 DNA reads as TGTGCCAGCAGCAGGACTAGCGTAGGGGAGCAGTTCTTC. This gives the protein CASSRTSVGEQFF.

This chain joins TRBV28 and TRBJ1-1, with TRBD1 matching 7 bases. The CDR3 runs 14 residues. The V gene's germline CDR1 is MDHEN and CDR2 SYDVKM. The ends lost 6 bases at V and 0 bases at J; junction bases unmatched: 4. The CDR3 DNA reads as TGTGCCAGCAGGTACAGGGGACTGAACACTGAAGCTTTCTTT. Translating gives CASRYRGLNTEAFF. The full variable domain, its missing parts supplied by reference TRBV28 and TRBJ1-1, is DVKVTQSSRYLVKRTGEKVFLECVQDMDHENMFWYRQDPGLGLRLIYFSYDVKMKEKGDIPEGYSVSREKKERFSLILESASTNQTSMYLCASRYRGLNTEAFFGQGTRLTVV.

The rearrangement joins TRBV7-2 to TRBJ2-7; a possible D gene is TRBD1 (5 bases). Trimming stripped 2 bases from V and 1 base from J, with 12 bases between. This CDR3 region has 15 residues. Germline-derived CDR1 and CDR2 are SGHTA and FQGNSA. For the CDR3, the DNA is TGTGCCAGCAGCTTATGGCAGGGCGGTTCCTACGAGCAGTACTTC. Protein product: CASSLWQGGSYEQYF.

This sequence joins TRBV6-4 and TRBJ2-1; D is unclear. The germline V and J ends were trimmed by 2 bases and 9 bases, with 11 bases remaining between them. Germline V gene lookup returns CDR1 MRHNA and CDR2 SNTAGT. The CDR3 covers 13 residues. As DNA, the CDR3 is TGTGCCAGCAGTGACACGGATCACAGTGAGCAGTTCTTC. Encoded protein: CASSDTDHSEQFF.

DNA for the CDR3: TGCGCCAGCAGCGATCCCGCCGGAGCGGCCTACGAGCAGTACTTC. Protein product: CASSDPAGAAYEQYF. The chain joins TRBV5-1 to TRBJ2-7; D perhaps matches TRBD2 (5 bases). The CDR3 length is 15 residues. Trimming took 4 bases from V and 2 from J, leaving 16 bases between them. Germline CDR1 reads SGHRS; CDR2 reads YFSETQ.

The V gene is TRBV21-1, the J gene TRBJ2-7; the D call in the table, TRBD2, was not verified against the DNA. TRBV21-1 is a listed pseudogene. The CDR3 totals 15 residues. For the CDR3, the DNA is TGTGCCAGCAGCGGGGGGAGACAGACAACCTACGAGCAGTACTTC. Amino acid sequence: CASSGGRQTTYEQYF.

The V and J genes are TRBV18 and TRBJ1-1; D might be TRBD1 (6 bases). Per germline, CDR1 KGHSH and CDR2 LQKENI. Trimming removed 1 base from V and 4 bases from J, with 10 bases in between. The CDR3 runs 14 residues. CDR3 amino acids: CASSPLDRVTEAFF. In nucleotides, the CDR3 is TGTGCCAGCTCACCACTGGACAGAGTCACTGAAGCTTTCTTT.

The V and J genes are TRBV2 and TRBJ1-4; TRBD1 matches 9 bases. The CDR3 is 12 amino acids. Trimming took 9 bases from V and 8 from J; bases not matched to a gene: 4. CDR1 is SNHLY and CDR2 is FYNNEI in the germline V gene. The CDR3 loop is CASRGQGEKLFF. For the CDR3, the DNA is TGTGCCAGTAGGGGACAGGGAGAAAAACTGTTTTTT.

This chain connects TRBV11-2 to TRBJ1-1, with D possibly being TRBD1 (6 bases). The CDR3 spans 15 residues. Germline CDR1 is SGHAT and CDR2 is FQNNGV. V lost 8 bases and J lost 3, with 19 bases in between. The DNA for the CDR3 is TGTGCCAGCCAATCCAGCGGGGGGGCCTACACTGAAGCTTTCTTT. Its translation is CASQSSGGAYTEAFF.

This sequence joins TRBV4-2 and TRBJ2-1, with TRBD2 matching over 7 bases. The J segment lost 9 bases and the V segment lost 0 bases, leaving 11 bases of the junction unmatched. Germline lookup yields CDR1 LGHNA and CDR2 YNFKEQ. The CDR3 extends over 16 amino acids. CDR3: CASSQEGSGGGAEQFF. In nucleotides, the CDR3 is TGTGCCAGCAGCCAAGAAGGTTCTGGGGGGGGAGCTGAGCAGTTCTTC.

This clone was detected a few times. This chain links TRBV9 with TRBJ2-3; 8 bases line up with TRBD2. Germline loops: CDR1 SGDLS, CDR2 YYNGEE. There are 16 residues in the CDR3. V dropped 3 bases and J dropped 1; count of bases not matched to a gene: 7. CDR3 protein: CASSARAGDGTDTQYF. The CDR3 bases are TGTGCCAGCAGCGCCAGAGCGGGGGATGGCACAGATACGCAGTATTTT.

In this sample, this clone turned up a few times. The rearrangement links TRBV7-9 to TRBJ2-3; 11 bases map to TRBD2. The V gene end was trimmed by 3 bases and the J gene end by 4 bases; junction bases not matched to a gene: 9. The CDR3 is 17 amino acids. Germline CDR1 and CDR2: SEHNR and FQNEAQ (reference sequence). CDR3 coding DNA: TGTGCCAGCAGCTTTACTAGCGGGAGCCAGGTGGCAGATACGCAGTATTTT. Encoded protein: CASSFTSGSQVADTQYF.

CDR3 in amino acids: CASSPREWSGNTIYF. The CDR3 nucleotides are TGTGCCAGCAGTCCCAGGGAATGGTCTGGAAACACCATATATTTT. V gene TRBV6-1 combines with J gene TRBJ1-3, with D possibly matching TRBD1 (5 bases). The CDR3 runs to 15 residues. CDR1 MNHNS and CDR2 SASEGT come from the germline V gene. V was shortened by 5 bases and J by 1 base, with 12 bases between the two germline ends.

The chain has TRBV7-9 and TRBJ2-1; 7 nucleotides agree with TRBD1. Germline CDR1 is SEHNR and CDR2 is FQNEAQ (reference sequence). CDR3 length equals 16 residues. Trimming took 2 bases from V and 6 from J; bases not matched to a gene: 10. CDR3 in amino acids: CASSLRDLTGSNEQFF. The CDR3 nucleotides are TGTGCCAGCAGCTTAAGGGATTTGACAGGGAGCAATGAGCAGTTCTTC.